This TCR beta chain was identified in a study of blood T cell repertoires in COVID-19. V shed 3 bases, J shed 3 bases, and the junction held 4 bases outside the gene matches. There are 15 residues in the CDR3. In germline, CDR1 is SGHTA, CDR2 FQGNSA. Libraries were prepared by immunoSEQ multiplex PCR; TCRdb keeps only in-frame clonotypes and omits some of them. Here the sample spans a few hundred thousand clones, 80% to 90% being singletons. This chain links TRBV7-2 with TRBJ2-2, with 7 nucleotides matching TRBD2. This TCR derives from a man aged 25-45 years who had recovered from COVID-19. The source material was PBMCs or T cells enriched from blood (not recorded which). The CDR3 coding sequence is TGTGCCAGCAGCTTTACTAGCGTCGACACCGGGGAGCTGTTTTTT. Its translation is CASSFTSVDTGELFF.